The clone carrying this T cell receptor (beta chain) was observed many times. The length of the CDR3 is 15 residues. CDR1 and CDR2 (germline): SGHRS, YFSETQ. V lost 4 bases and J 0 bases, leaving 10 bases between the germline ends. TCRdb used MiXCR to reprocess the 5' RACE reads, holding one entry per CDR3 protein. The sample includes 240,000 or so distinct CDR3 sequences, approximately 12% of them seen just once. This record belongs to a study of identical twins. These data were likewise used in another study, on yellow fever vaccine responses in identical twins.

The receptor's source is a young woman in good health. The chain joins TRBV5-1 to TRBJ1-4, with D tentatively TRBD1 (6 bases). The sequenced sample consisted of memory (CD45RO+) T cells sorted from blood. The DNA of the CDR3 is TGCGCCAGCAGCGTGGACAGCTCAACTAATGAAAAACTGTTTTTT. This sequence encodes CASSVDSSTNEKLFF. The variable domain in full, with the rest retrieved from reference TRBV5-1 and TRBJ1-4, is KAGVTQTPRYLIKTRGQQVTLSCSPISGHRSVSWYQQTPGQGLQFLFEYFSETQRNKGNFPGRFSGRQFSNSRSEMNVSTLELGDSALYLCASSVDSSTNEKLFFGSGTQLSVL.